These 7 T cell receptor beta chains share one sample of origin, sequenced in a study of T cell responses to AZD1222 COVID-19 vaccine. Sequencing was performed with immunoSEQ multiplex PCR; in TCRdb, only in-frame clones are kept and a portion is missing. The table includes about 120,000 clones, approximately 88% detected once. Sequences were derived from peripheral blood, sampled on day 0 of AZD1222 vaccination. Every receptor here comes from an adult in good health.

The chain joins TRBV6-6 to TRBJ1-1; D gene ambiguous. The length of the CDR3 is 16 residues. From germline, CDR1 is MNHNY and CDR2 SVGAGI (reference sequence). Deletions cut 2 bases from V and 4 bases from J, with 17 bases between. The CDR3 DNA sequence: TGTGCCAGCAGTTACGGATATCAAGGCATGAGCACTGAAGCTTTCTTT. It specifies CASSYGYQGMSTEAFF.

This chain uses TRBV6-5 with TRBJ1-1; 9 nucleotides align to TRBD1. Germline V gives CDR1 MNHEY, CDR2 SVGAGI. The CDR3 length is 14 residues. V was clipped by 9 bases and J by 0 bases; unmatched bases: 5. The CDR3 spells CASHRDRVNTEAFF. The DNA of the CDR3 is TGTGCCAGTCATAGGGACAGGGTGAACACTGAAGCTTTCTTT.

The chain links TRBV6-1 to TRBJ1-5; 8 bases agree with TRBD1. The trim removed 3 bases at V and 8 bases at J, leaving 12 bases unmatched. Germline CDR1 MNHNS, CDR2 SASEGT. The CDR3 runs to 16 residues. The CDR3 here is CASSDVRQGPIEPQHF. The CDR3 DNA is TGTGCCAGCAGTGATGTTAGACAGGGGCCCATTGAGCCCCAGCATTTT.

The gene calls are TRBV10-2 and TRBJ1-5; D unresolved. V gave up 5 bases and J gave up 0 bases, with 8 bases separating them. Germline V gene data show CDR1 as WSHSY and CDR2 as SAAADI. CDR3 length equals 14 residues. The CDR3 DNA is TGCGCCAGCAGTTCGACGGATAGCAATCAGCCCCAGCATTTT. Its protein is CASSSTDSNQPQHF.

V and J are TRBV5-4 and TRBJ2-4; 12 bases fit TRBD2. Trimming took 4 bases from V and 0 from J; bases not matched to a gene: 8. The germline CDR1 and CDR2 sequences are SGHNT and YYREEE (reference sequence). The CDR3 has 18 amino acids. In nucleotides, the CDR3 is TGTGCCAGCAGCGCGACTAGCGGGGGCCAACTAGCCAAAAACATTCAGTACTTC. Translated, it gives CASSATSGGQLAKNIQYF.

This clone was counted only a few times. This chain joins TRBV16 and TRBJ1-5, with TRBD1 matching 10 bases. CDR1 and CDR2 from the germline V gene are KGHSY and FQNENV. V lost 1 base, J lost 6 bases, and 3 bases stayed unmatched. This CDR3 is 15 amino acids long. DNA for the CDR3: TGTGCCAGCAGCCAATTAGGGACAGGGGCTCAGCCCCAGCATTTT. Translating it yields CASSQLGTGAQPQHF.

This rearrangement joins TRBV2 to TRBJ1-2; a possible D gene is TRBD1 (6 bases). V dropped 9 bases and J dropped 2 bases, with 19 bases sitting between them. The CDR3 consists of 15 residues. Germline V CDR1 and CDR2: SNHLY, FYNNEI. The CDR3 DNA reads TGTGCCAGAGGGGGAGGAGGCAAGGCGAACTATGGCTACACCTTC. It translates to CARGGGGKANYGYTF.